There are many counts of the clone carrying this T cell receptor (beta chain). Its specificity is unknown. Read data end 3 residues before the CDR3 end; the end is taken from the germline J gene. There are 14 residues in the CDR3. Germline CDR1 reads SGHTA; CDR2 reads FQGNSA. V shed 2 bases and J 7 bases; nucleotides not matched to a gene: 4. This record comes from a study of T cell clonality in common variable immunodeficiency. Using immunoSEQ multiplex PCR, the repertoire was profiled, and TCRdb retains in-frame clones only, with some absent. The sample was found to contain over 15,000 clones, and every one recurs. Study-level results: Reportedly, TCR beta sequences from common variable immunodeficiency showed fewer deletions and N-nucleotide insertions. Compared with controls, CVID subjects had fewer shared TCRbeta clones.

The receptor was isolated from a human donor with common variable immunodeficiency. Sequenced input: peripheral blood mononuclear cells. The chain has TRBV7-2 and TRBJ2-1; TRBD2 agrees at 8 bases. The CDR3 spells CASSLSGGVNEQFF. The CDR3 DNA, read in part, is TGTGCCAGCAGCTTATCGGGGGGGGTAAATGAG.